The 2 T cell receptor beta chains given below trace back to one sample, sequenced in a study of CD8 T cells in ankylosing spondylitis. In TCRdb, the 5' RACE reads were re-called with MiXCR into one record per CDR3 protein. This repertoire shows roughly 250,000 distinct CDR3 sequences, approximately 9% found once; its top ten account for approximately 6.2%. Sequencing was carried out using blood, either unsorted or a sorted T cell fraction (not recorded which). The receptors stem from a male donor with ankylosing spondylitis or in good health (not recorded which).

This clonotype occurred many times. The chain employs TRBV7-2 and TRBJ2-4; D possibly corresponds to TRBD1 (6 bases). The CDR3 is 15 amino acids. Between the trimmed V and J ends, which lost 5 bases and 1 base, there was a span of 12 bases. Germline V gene lookup returns CDR1 SGHTA and CDR2 FQGNSA. The CDR3 DNA sequence: TGTGCCAGCAGCCCACAGGGTCTGGCCAAAAACATTCAGTACTTC. Encoded protein: CASSPQGLAKNIQYF. Full variable domain (missing parts from reference TRBV7-2 and TRBJ2-4): GAGVSQSPSNKVTEKGKDVELRCDPISGHTALYWYRQSLGQGLEFLIYFQGNSAPDKSGLPSDRFSAERTGGSVSTLTIQRTQQEDSAVYLCASSPQGLAKNIQYFGAGTRLSVL.

This clonotype has a count of ten or more. The chain uses TRBV5-1 and TRBJ1-1; maybe TRBD1 (5 bases). The CDR3 sequence is 14 residues long. Trimming took 0 bases from V and 11 from J, leaving 17 bases between them. The germline gives CDR1 SGHRS, CDR2 YFSETQ. The CDR3 DNA reads TGCGCCAGCAGCTTGGGATCTAACAGGTATTCTGCTTTCTTT. Translating gives CASSLGSNRYSAFF.